Below, 14 T cell receptor beta chains from the same sample are listed, as sequenced in a study of blood T cells in healthy people across ages. Through a sample-barcoded 5' primer and a J-beta primer mix, a second PCR was run for roughly 7 to 12 cycles. One entry per CDR3 protein results from TCRdb running MiXCR on the 5' RACE reads. The table records 650,000 to 900,000 distinct CDR3 sequences, around two thirds of them present only once. The specimen was blood. These receptors all stem from a man between 25 and 39 years old in good health.

The V and J genes are TRBV9 and TRBJ2-1; 14 bases agree with TRBD2. V lost 3 bases, J lost 9 bases, and 8 bases stayed unmatched. Per the germline V gene, CDR1 is SGDLS and CDR2 is YYNGEE. This CDR3 is 16 amino acids long. The CDR3 DNA reads as TGTGCCAGCAGCGGATCGACTAGCGGGGGGGCCCTTGAGCAGTTCTTC. As protein: CASSGSTSGGALEQFF.

The J gene is TRBJ1-4, the V gene TRBV21-1. TRBV21-1 is marked as a pseudogene. The CDR3 contains 12 residues. The DNA for the CDR3 is TGTGCCAGCAGCGCCACGGATGAAAAACTGTTTTTT. Amino acids: CASSATDEKLFF.

This clonotype has just a few counts. The gene calls are TRBV9 and TRBJ2-5, with D possibly TRBD1 on 6 matching bases. Germline assignment: CDR1 SGDLS and CDR2 YYNGEE. The germline V and J ends were trimmed by 0 bases and 3 bases, with 6 bases remaining between them. This CDR3 contains 13 residues. CDR3 DNA: TGTGCCAGCAGCGTAGAGGGGGAAGAGACCCAGTACTTC. It is translated as CASSVEGEETQYF.

V and J are TRBV7-3 and TRBJ2-7, with D perhaps matching TRBD2 (6 bases). V was pared by 8 bases and J by 0 bases, with 11 bases between. The germline CDR1 and CDR2 sequences are SGHTA and FQGTGA. This CDR3 is 13 amino acids long. CDR3 residues: CASPTGDSYEQYF. CDR3 sequence (DNA): TGTGCCAGCCCCACGGGGGACTCCTACGAGCAGTACTTC. The full variable domain, with the rest looked up from reference TRBV7-3 and TRBJ2-7, is GAGVSQTPSNKVTEKGKYVELRCDPISGHTALYWYRQSLGQGPEFLIYFQGTGAADDSGLPNDRFFAVRPEGSVSTLKIQRTERGDSAVYLCASPTGDSYEQYFGPGTRLTVT.

This clonotype was seen ten or more times. The CDR3 reads CASSLWDTGELFF. In DNA, the CDR3 is TGTGCCAGCAGCTTATGGGACACCGGGGAGCTGTTTTTT. This sequence joins TRBV7-2 and TRBJ2-2; D remains ambiguous. V was trimmed by 2 bases and J by 3 bases, leaving 4 bases between them. The CDR3 totals 13 residues. From germline, CDR1 is SGHTA and CDR2 FQGNSA.

V and J are TRBV7-3 and TRBJ2-7; TRBD2 matches 9 bases. The CDR3 spans 14 residues. Germline V gene sequence: CDR1 SGHTA, CDR2 FQGTGA. V lost 5 bases to trimming and J lost 5 bases; unmatched junction nucleotides: 7. CDR3 nucleotides: TGTGCCAGCAGCGCGGGAGGGGGCAACCACGAGCAGTACTTC. It encodes CASSAGGGNHEQYF.

This clonotype was counted between two and nine times. This chain connects TRBV29-1 to TRBJ2-7; perhaps TRBD1 as D (6 bases). The ends were cut back, 0 bases at V and 1 base at J, with 19 bases in the middle. This CDR3 has 17 amino acids. Germline-derived CDR1 and CDR2 are SQVTM and ANQGSEA. Here the CDR3 DNA reads TGCAGCGTTGAAGATGGGGGCGGACCTAACCCTTCCTACGAGCAGTACTTC. Its translation: CSVEDGGGPNPSYEQYF.

This clonotype has more than one count but fewer than ten. This chain uses TRBV14 with TRBJ2-7, with D possibly being TRBD1 (5 bases). The germline gives CDR1 SGHDN, CDR2 FVKESK. This CDR3 is built from 17 residues. The ends were cut back, 4 bases at V and 5 bases at J, with 24 bases in the middle. The CDR3 region has the DNA TGTGCCAGCAGCCCAGCGACACGCAGCCACAGGTGGGACGAGCAGTACTTC. Translated, it gives CASSPATRSHRWDEQYF.

As DNA, the CDR3 is TGCAGTGCCCAGGACAGGGAAGAGACCCAGTACTTC. Translation: CSAQDREETQYF. V gene TRBV20-1 combines with J gene TRBJ2-5; 8 nucleotides agree with TRBD1. The V segment lost 6 bases and the J segment 3 bases; nucleotides outside the gene matches: 3. The CDR3 loop spans 12 amino acids. Per the germline V gene, CDR1 is DFQATT and CDR2 is SNEGSKA (reference sequence).

The chain employs TRBV20-1 and TRBJ2-7; D is ambiguous. Per germline, CDR1 DFQATT and CDR2 SNEGSKA (reference sequence). Trimming pared 3 bases from V and 0 bases from J, leaving 12 bases between. This CDR3 contains 14 residues. CDR3 DNA: TGCAGTGCTAGTGACGGATTTTCCTCCTACGAGCAGTACTTC. Protein product: CSASDGFSSYEQYF.

The chain joins TRBV4-3 to TRBJ2-5, with no clear D. The V and J ends lost 1 base and 4 bases respectively, with 16 bases between them. Per the germline V gene, CDR1 is LGHNA and CDR2 is YSLEER. The CDR3 covers 16 residues. CDR3 in amino acids: CASSQVLGRFGETQYF. The CDR3 region has the DNA TGCGCCAGCAGCCAAGTCCTAGGACGGTTTGGAGAGACCCAGTACTTC.

V gene TRBV21-1 combines with J gene TRBJ2-5; the D call in the table, TRBD1, was not verified against the DNA. The DNA end lines up better with TRBJ2-7; the J call may be wrong. TRBV21-1 is assigned pseudogene status. There are 15 residues in the CDR3. CDR3 nucleotide sequence: TGTGCCAGCAGCAAAGAGGGGGACACTCCCTACGAGCAGTACTTC. This codes for CASSKEGDTPYEQYF.

The chain joins TRBV10-3 to TRBJ1-2; a possible D gene is TRBD1 (6 bases). The CDR3 consists of 13 residues. The germline V and J ends were trimmed by 6 bases and 7 bases, with 15 bases remaining between them. Germline lookup yields CDR1 ENHRY and CDR2 SYGVKD. The CDR3 nucleotides are TGTGCCATCAGGGACGGGACACCTTCTGGCTACACCTTC. Translated, it gives CAIRDGTPSGYTF.

This rearrangement joins TRBV15 to TRBJ2-3, with TRBD2 as a possible D gene (6 bases). The CDR3 covers 14 residues. Looked up from germline, CDR1 is LNHNV and CDR2 is YYDKDF (reference sequence). Trimming pared 3 bases from V and 7 bases from J, leaving 14 bases between. DNA for the CDR3: TGTGCCACCAGCAGCGCCGGGACTCCAAATACGCAGTATTTT. Translating it yields CATSSAGTPNTQYF.